The table lists the clone carrying this TCR beta chain with a few counts. Its antigen is unknown. Study results and limitations: Tumor Tregs overlapped most with tumor, then blood, naive CD4+ cells. Tumor memory CD4+ T cell TCR gene usage clustered with blood and lymph node memory CD4+ cells and lymph node naive CD4+ cells.

After constant-region reverse-primer amplification, full-length variable regions underwent semi-nested PCR with Nested Universal Primer A. TCRdb re-called the 5' RACE reads through MiXCR, storing one row per CDR3 protein. The sample has under 60,000 distinct CDR3 sequences; roughly 28% are singletons. Trimming shortened V by 4 bases and J by 5 bases, and 25 bases separated the two germline ends. Germline V gene lookup returns CDR1 DFQATT and CDR2 SNEGSKA (reference sequence). The CDR3 has 17 residues. Naive CD4+ cells had CD25+ Tregs removed. This receptor was taken from a female donor with breast cancer. The source material was naive CD4+ T cells sorted from blood. As for subset: naive CD4+ T cells, CD4+CD45RA+CD25-. V gene TRBV20-1 combines with J gene TRBJ2-3; D remains unclear. The CDR3, as DNA: TGCAGTGCTAATGACCGTTGGCTTCCCCGAAGGGAAGATACGCAGTATTTT. Its translation: CSANDRWLPRREDTQYF.